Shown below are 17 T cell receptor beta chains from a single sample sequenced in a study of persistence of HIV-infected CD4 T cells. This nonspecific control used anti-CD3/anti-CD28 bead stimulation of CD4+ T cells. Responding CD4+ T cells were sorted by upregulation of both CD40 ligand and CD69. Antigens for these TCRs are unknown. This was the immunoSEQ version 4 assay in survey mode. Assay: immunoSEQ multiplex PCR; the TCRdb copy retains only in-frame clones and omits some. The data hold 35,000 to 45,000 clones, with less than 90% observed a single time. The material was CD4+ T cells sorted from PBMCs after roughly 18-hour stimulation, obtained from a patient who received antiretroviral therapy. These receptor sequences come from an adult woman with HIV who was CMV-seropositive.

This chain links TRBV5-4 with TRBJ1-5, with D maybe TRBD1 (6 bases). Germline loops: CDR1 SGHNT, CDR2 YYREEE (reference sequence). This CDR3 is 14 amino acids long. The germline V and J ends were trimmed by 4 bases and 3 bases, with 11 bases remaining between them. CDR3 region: CASSQTGHNQPQHF. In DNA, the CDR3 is TGTGCCAGCAGCCAGACAGGACACAATCAGCCCCAGCATTTT. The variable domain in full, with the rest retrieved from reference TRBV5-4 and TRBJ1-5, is ETGVTQSPTHLIKTRGQQVTLRCSSQSGHNTVSWYQQALGQGPQFIFQYYREEENGRGNFPPRFSGLQFPNYSSELNVNALELDDSALYLCASSQTGHNQPQHFGDGTRLSIL.

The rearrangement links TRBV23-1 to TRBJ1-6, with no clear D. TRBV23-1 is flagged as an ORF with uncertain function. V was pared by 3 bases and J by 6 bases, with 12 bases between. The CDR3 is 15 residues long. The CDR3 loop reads CASSQSRRINSPLHF. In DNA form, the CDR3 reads TGCGCCAGCAGTCAGAGCCGACGGATTAATTCACCCCTCCACTTT.

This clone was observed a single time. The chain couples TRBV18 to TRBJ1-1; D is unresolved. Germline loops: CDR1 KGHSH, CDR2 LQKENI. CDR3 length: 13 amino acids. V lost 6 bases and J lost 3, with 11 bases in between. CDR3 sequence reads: CASSQGRDTEAFF. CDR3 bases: TGTGCCAGCTCCCAAGGTCGGGACACTGAAGCTTTCTTT.

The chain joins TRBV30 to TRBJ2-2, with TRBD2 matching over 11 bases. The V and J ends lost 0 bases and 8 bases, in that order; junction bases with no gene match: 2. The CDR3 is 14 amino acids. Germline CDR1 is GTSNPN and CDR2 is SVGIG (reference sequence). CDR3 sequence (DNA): TGTGCCTGGAGTGTAAGGACTAGCGGGGGGGAGCTGTTTTTT. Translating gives CAWSVRTSGGELFF.

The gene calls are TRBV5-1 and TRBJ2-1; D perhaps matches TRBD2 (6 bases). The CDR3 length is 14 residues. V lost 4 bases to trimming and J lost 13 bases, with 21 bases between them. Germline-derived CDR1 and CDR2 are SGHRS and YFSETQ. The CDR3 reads CASSPLEGIIPQFF. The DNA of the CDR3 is TGCGCCAGCAGCCCTTTGGAGGGCATAATCCCTCAGTTCTTC.

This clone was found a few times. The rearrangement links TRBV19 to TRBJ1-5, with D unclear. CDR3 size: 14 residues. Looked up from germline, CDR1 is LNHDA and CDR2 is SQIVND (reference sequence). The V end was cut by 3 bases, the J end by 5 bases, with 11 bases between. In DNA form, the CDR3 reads TGTGCCAGTAGTATTTTGGACGGAGATCAGCCCCAGCATTTT. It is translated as CASSILDGDQPQHF. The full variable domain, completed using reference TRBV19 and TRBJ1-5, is DGGITQSPKYLFRKEGQNVTLSCEQNLNHDAMYWYRQDPGQGLRLIYYSQIVNDFQKGDIAEGYSVSREKKESFPLTVTSAQKNPTAFYLCASSILDGDQPQHFGDGTRLSIL.

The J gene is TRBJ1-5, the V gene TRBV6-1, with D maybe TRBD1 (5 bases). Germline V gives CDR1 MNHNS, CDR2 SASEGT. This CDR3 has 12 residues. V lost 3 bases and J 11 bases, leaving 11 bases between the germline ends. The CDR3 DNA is TGTGCCAGCAGTGATGGGGGGAAGGCCCAGCATTTT. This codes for CASSDGGKAQHF.

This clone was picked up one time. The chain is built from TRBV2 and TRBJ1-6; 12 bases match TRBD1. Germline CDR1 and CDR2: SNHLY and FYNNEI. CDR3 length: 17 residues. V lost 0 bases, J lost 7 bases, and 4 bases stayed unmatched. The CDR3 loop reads CASSEAGQGARNSPLHF. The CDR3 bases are TGTGCCAGCAGTGAAGCGGGACAGGGGGCGAGAAATTCACCCCTCCACTTT.

CDR3 region: CASGRTGLVDEQFF. CDR3 nucleotides: TGTGCCAGCGGCCGGACGGGGCTGGTGGATGAGCAGTTCTTC. The chain has TRBV5-4 and TRBJ2-1, with D perhaps being TRBD1 or TRBD2 (5 bases each). In germline, CDR1 is SGHNT, CDR2 YYREEE (reference sequence). This CDR3 region has 14 residues. V was pared by 7 bases and J by 8 bases, with 19 bases between.

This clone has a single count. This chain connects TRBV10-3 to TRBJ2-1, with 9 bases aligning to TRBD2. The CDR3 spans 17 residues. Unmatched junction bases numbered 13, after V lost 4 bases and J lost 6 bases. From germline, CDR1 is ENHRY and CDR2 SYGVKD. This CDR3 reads CAISVPQGAGGSNEQFF. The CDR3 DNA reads TGTGCCATCAGTGTTCCCCAAGGGGCGGGGGGGAGCAATGAGCAGTTCTTC.

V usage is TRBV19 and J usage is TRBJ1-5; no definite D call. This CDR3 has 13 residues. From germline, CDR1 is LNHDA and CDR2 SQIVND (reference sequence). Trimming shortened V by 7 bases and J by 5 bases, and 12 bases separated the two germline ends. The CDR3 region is CASKVGRDQPQHF. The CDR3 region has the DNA TGTGCCAGTAAGGTAGGGAGGGATCAGCCCCAGCATTTT.

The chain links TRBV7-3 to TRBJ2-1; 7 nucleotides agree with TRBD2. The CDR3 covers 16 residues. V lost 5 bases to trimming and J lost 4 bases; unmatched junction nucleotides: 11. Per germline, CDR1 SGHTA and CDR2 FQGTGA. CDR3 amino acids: CASSPRSGVGYNEQFF. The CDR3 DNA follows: TGTGCCAGCAGCCCAAGGAGCGGGGTAGGGTACAATGAGCAGTTCTTC. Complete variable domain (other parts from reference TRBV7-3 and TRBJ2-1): GAGVSQTPSNKVTEKGKYVELRCDPISGHTALYWYRQSLGQGPEFLIYFQGTGAADDSGLPNDRFFAVRPEGSVSTLKIQRTERGDSAVYLCASSPRSGVGYNEQFFGPGTRLTVL.

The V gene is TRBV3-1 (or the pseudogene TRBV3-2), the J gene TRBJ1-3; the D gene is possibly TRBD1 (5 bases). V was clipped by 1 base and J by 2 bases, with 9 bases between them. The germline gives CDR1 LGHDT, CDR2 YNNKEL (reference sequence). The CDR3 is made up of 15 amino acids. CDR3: CASSQVLGAGNTIYF. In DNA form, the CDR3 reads TGTGCCAGCAGCCAAGTATTAGGGGCTGGAAACACCATATATTTT.

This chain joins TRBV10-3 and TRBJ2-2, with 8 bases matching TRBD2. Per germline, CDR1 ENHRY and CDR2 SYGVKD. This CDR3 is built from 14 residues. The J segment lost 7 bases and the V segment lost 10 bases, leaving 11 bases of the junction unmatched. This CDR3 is CATVSGEAIGELFF. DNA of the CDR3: TGTGCCACCGTTAGCGGGGAGGCCATCGGGGAGCTGTTTTTT.

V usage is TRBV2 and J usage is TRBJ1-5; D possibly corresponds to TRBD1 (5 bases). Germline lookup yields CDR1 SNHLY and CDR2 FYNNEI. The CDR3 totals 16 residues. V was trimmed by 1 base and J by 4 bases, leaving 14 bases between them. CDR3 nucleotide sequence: TGTGCCAGCAGTGAAGGAGGGGCGGGGCCAAATCAGCCCCAGCATTTT. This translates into CASSEGGAGPNQPQHF.

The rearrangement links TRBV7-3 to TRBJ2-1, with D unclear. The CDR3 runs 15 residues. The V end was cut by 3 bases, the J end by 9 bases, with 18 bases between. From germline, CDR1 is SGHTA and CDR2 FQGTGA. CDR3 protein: CASSFTGLRNGEQFF. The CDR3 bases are TGTGCCAGCAGCTTTACCGGGTTAAGGAATGGTGAGCAGTTCTTC.

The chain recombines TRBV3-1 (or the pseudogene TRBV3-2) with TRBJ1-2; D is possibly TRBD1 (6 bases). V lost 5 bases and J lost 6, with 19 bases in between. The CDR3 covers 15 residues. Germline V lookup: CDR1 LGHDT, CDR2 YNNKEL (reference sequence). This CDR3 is CASSTRQEPRHGYTF. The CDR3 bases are TGTGCCAGCAGCACTAGACAGGAGCCCCGACATGGCTACACCTTC.